The source of this T cell receptor beta chain is a study of T cell responses to AZD1222 COVID-19 vaccine. Study at large: Some second doses came at about 4 weeks and others at about 12 weeks; these were pooled. Study outcomes and limitations: Just a handful of AZD1222 recipients tested seropositive at baseline. Donors were largely white British and mainly female; clonal diversity was possibly underestimated. None of the repertoires were sampled until the peak T cell response had passed.

Assay: immunoSEQ multiplex PCR; the TCRdb copy retains only in-frame clones and omits some. The repertoire holds about 130,000 clones, with roughly 86% as singletons. Germline V gives CDR1 SGDLS, CDR2 YYNGEE. The CDR3 consists of 17 residues. With 0 bases clipped from V and 2 bases from J, the junction kept 9 bases outside the gene matches. Notes on this clone: Its antigen remains unknown.

The receptor was isolated from an adult in good health. Sequenced here: peripheral blood, sampled on day 0 of AZD1222 vaccination. This chain links TRBV9 with TRBJ2-5; the match to TRBD1 covers 8 bases. This chain's CDR3 is CASSVGIWTGRQETQYF. For the CDR3, the DNA is TGTGCCAGCAGCGTAGGGATTTGGACAGGGCGACAAGAGACCCAGTACTTC.